This passage covers 12 T cell receptor beta chains from one sample sequenced in a study of blood T cell repertoires in COVID-19. This table comes from immunoSEQ multiplex PCR, and its TCRdb copy is limited to in-frame clones, with some not included. This sample has about 130,000 clones, with approximately 86% found just once. The specimen sequenced was peripheral blood. These receptors all stem from a woman in her fifties or sixties who had recovered from COVID-19.

This chain connects TRBV19 to TRBJ1-5; TRBD1 matches at 7 bases. The J segment lost 2 bases and the V segment lost 7 bases, leaving 2 bases of the junction unmatched. The V gene's germline CDR1 is LNHDA and CDR2 SQIVND (reference sequence). The CDR3 totals 13 residues. In nucleotides, the CDR3 is TGTGCCAGTATCGGACAGGGCAATCAGCCCCAGCATTTT. Its protein is CASIGQGNQPQHF.

This clone has ten or more counts. As DNA, the CDR3 is TGTGCCAGCAGCCAAATCTCCAGTCCAGAGACCCAGTACTTC. It yields the protein CASSQISSPETQYF. The genes are TRBV3-1 (or the pseudogene TRBV3-2) and TRBJ2-5; D unclear. Trimming removed 2 bases from V and 4 bases from J, with 11 bases in between. The CDR3 is 14 residues long. The germline CDR1 and CDR2 sequences are LGHDT and YNNKEL (reference sequence).

The V gene is TRBV7-2, the J gene TRBJ2-4; the match to TRBD1 covers 8 bases. The V gene end was trimmed by 5 bases and the J gene end by 7 bases; junction bases not matched to a gene: 16. The CDR3 extends over 17 amino acids. Germline V gene sequence: CDR1 SGHTA, CDR2 FQGNSA. The CDR3 DNA reads TGTGCCAGCAGCCCCCGGACAGGGATGGTAGGGGGGAACATTCAGTACTTC. Its translation is CASSPRTGMVGGNIQYF.

The chain uses TRBV5-1 and TRBJ2-3; D unresolved. Deletions cut 0 bases from V and 4 bases from J, with 9 bases between. The CDR3 contains 14 residues. Germline lookup yields CDR1 SGHRS and CDR2 YFSETQ. The CDR3 reads CASSLAIRPDTQYF. The CDR3 DNA is TGCGCCAGCAGCTTGGCGATCAGGCCAGATACGCAGTATTTT.

The rearrangement links TRBV5-6 to TRBJ1-2; D call uncertain. Germline V gene lookup returns CDR1 SGHDT and CDR2 YYEEEE. This CDR3 spans 13 amino acids. V lost 3 bases and J lost 8, with 14 bases in between. The CDR3 spells CASSSGGSHGYTF. As DNA, the CDR3 is TGTGCCAGCAGCTCCGGAGGGTCGCACGGCTACACCTTC. Together with reference TRBV5-6 and TRBJ1-2, the CDR3 gives the full variable domain: DAGVTQSPTHLIKTRGQQVTLRCSPKSGHDTVSWYQQALGQGPQFIFQYYEEEERQRGNFPDRFSGHQFPNYSSELNVNALLLGDSALYLCASSSGGSHGYTFGSGTRLTVV.

The chain uses TRBV18 and TRBJ2-7; TRBD1 aligns across 8 bases. CDR1 is KGHSH and CDR2 is LQKENI in the germline V gene. With 8 bases clipped from V and 2 bases from J, the junction kept 8 bases outside the gene matches. The CDR3 length is 14 residues. This CDR3 is CASAGQGTAYEQYF. Here the CDR3 DNA reads TGTGCCAGCGCTGGACAGGGAACGGCCTACGAGCAGTACTTC.

The chain has TRBV7-3 and TRBJ2-3; 9 nucleotides align to TRBD2. V shed 4 bases and J 2 bases; nucleotides not matched to a gene: 4. CDR3 length: 15 amino acids. CDR1 and CDR2 (germline): SGHTA, FQGTGA. The CDR3 loop is CASSYGTSPTDTQYF. In DNA, the CDR3 is TGTGCCAGCAGCTACGGGACTAGCCCCACAGATACGCAGTATTTT.

The chain links TRBV9 to TRBJ1-1; D remains ambiguous. Trimming took 4 bases from V and 5 from J, leaving 30 bases between them. Germline V lookup: CDR1 SGDLS, CDR2 YYNGEE. There are 19 residues in the CDR3. The DNA of the CDR3 is TGTGCCAGCAGCTCCCGCCTGGTTGGTTCCGGTCTAGGGAGTACTGAAGCTTTCTTT. This sequence encodes CASSSRLVGSGLGSTEAFF.

In DNA form, the CDR3 reads TGTGCCAGCAGCCCGGTCGGAGCAGATACGCAGTATTTT. Translated: CASSPVGADTQYF. The chain combines TRBV12-3 or TRBV12-4 with TRBJ2-3; no clear D gene. With 6 bases removed from V and 4 bases from J, the gap between germline ends came to 11 bases. The CDR3 totals 13 residues.

The chain carries TRBV19 and TRBJ2-5; 9 bases fit TRBD1. In germline, CDR1 is LNHDA, CDR2 SQIVND (reference sequence). The CDR3 runs to 15 residues. V lost 5 bases to trimming and J lost 5 bases; unmatched junction nucleotides: 9. The CDR3 loop is CASSSQGANWETQYF. CDR3 bases: TGTGCCAGTAGTTCACAGGGGGCAAACTGGGAGACCCAGTACTTC.

This clone was counted a few times. J is TRBJ1-1 and V is TRBV19; D gene unclear. The CDR3 length is 13 residues. The germline CDR1 and CDR2 sequences are LNHDA and SQIVND (reference sequence). V was shortened by 6 bases and J by 2 bases, with 10 bases between the two germline ends. The CDR3 nucleotides are TGTGCCAGTAGCCTGTCAGTAAACACTGAAGCTTTCTTT. Translated: CASSLSVNTEAFF.

The chain couples TRBV15 to TRBJ2-7; TRBD1 aligns across 10 bases. The CDR3 spans 15 residues. The germline gives CDR1 LNHNV, CDR2 YYDKDF (reference sequence). V lost 2 bases to trimming and J lost 6 bases; unmatched junction nucleotides: 7. The CDR3 protein is CATSRSRTGGAEQYF. CDR3 DNA sequence: TGTGCCACCAGCAGATCGAGGACAGGGGGGGCCGAGCAGTACTTC.